This TCR beta chain was profiled in a study of CD8 T cells in ankylosing spondylitis. Using its own MiXCR run on the 5' RACE reads, TCRdb lists one record per CDR3 protein. The data show about 280,000 distinct CDR3 sequences, with roughly 20% seen just once and roughly 8% held by the top ten. The TCR sequence derives from a male donor with ankylosing spondylitis or in good health (not recorded which). The source material was blood, either unsorted or a sorted T cell fraction (not recorded which).

The CDR3 reads CASSGTSGGTQYF. The DNA of the CDR3 is TGTGCCAGCAGTGGGACTTCCGGAGGGACGCAGTATTTT. The chain joins TRBV12-3 or TRBV12-4 to TRBJ2-3; D might be TRBD2 (6 bases). Trimming pared 5 bases from V and 9 bases from J, leaving 15 bases between. This CDR3 has 13 amino acids.